A selection of T cell receptor beta chains follows, all from one sample in a study of PD-1 blockade in classical Hodgkin lymphoma. The method was immunoSEQ multiplex PCR; TCRdb's version includes in-frame clones alone and lacks a portion of them. Here the sample spans about 11,000 clones, 76% being singletons. The sample in question was peripheral blood mononuclear cells (PBMCs), obtained at baseline. Source of these receptors: a human donor with classical Hodgkin lymphoma. CDR3s include the opening cysteine and the closing phenylalanine or tryptophan. A D gene is named only where the DNA matches it firmly. Some rows mark clone size as missing; the rest say once, few, many or name a class of expanded clone.

d_gene	j_gene	v_gene	abundance	CDR3nt	CDR3aa
TRBD1	TRBJ2-2	TRBV11-3	NA	TGTGCCAGCAGCTTGGGACAGGGCGCGAACACCGGGGAGCTGTTTTTT	CASSLGQGANTGELFF
NA	TRBJ2-5	TRBV11-2	NA	TGTGCCAGCAGCATAAGGACATTCCAAGAGACCCAGTACTTC	CASSIRTFQETQYF
NA	TRBJ2-7	TRBV23-1	NA	TGCGCCAGCAGTTACCGACAGCGGCGGTACGAGCAGTACTTC	CASSYRQRRYEQYF
TRBD2	TRBJ2-1	TRBV7-2	NA	TGTGCCAGCAGCTTATCTAGCGGGAGCCAGAATGAGCAGTTCTTC	CASSLSSGSQNEQFF
NA	TRBJ2-2	TRBV15	NA	TGTGCCACCAGCAGGGTCGCGAACACCGGGGAGCTGTTTTTT	CATSRVANTGELFF
NA	TRBJ2-1	TRBV5-4	NA	TGTGCCAGCAGCCTAACGGGGGCCTACAATGAGCAGTTCTTC	CASSLTGAYNEQFF
TRBD1	TRBJ2-1	TRBV18	NA	TGTGCCAGCTCACCATCGTCGACAGGGCGGCAGTTCTTC	CASSPSSTGRQFF
NA	TRBJ2-1	TRBV20-1	NA	TGCAGTGCTAGAGCCTACAATGAGCAGTTCTTC	CSARAYNEQFF
TRBD1	TRBJ1-5	TRBV5-1	NA	TGCGCCAGCAGACCCGGGACAGCGACCAATCAGCCCCAGCATTTT	CASRPGTATNQPQHF
NA	TRBJ2-3	TRBV19	NA	TGTGCCAGTAGTATAGCGGGAGTAGCTTCAGATACGCAGTATTTT	CASSIAGVASDTQYF
TRBD1	TRBJ1-1	TRBV25-1	NA	TGTGCCAGCAGTGACTCGACAGGGCCTGGACAGATGAACACTGAAGCTTTCTTT	CASSDSTGPGQMNTEAFF
TRBD2	TRBJ2-1	TRBV5-1	NA	TGCGCCAGCAGCCCAGCACCGCCGGGACTACAAATCTACAATGAGCAGTTCTTC	CASSPAPPGLQIYNEQFF
NA	TRBJ2-5	TRBV27	medium-sized	TGTGCCAGCAGTGCAGGGGCAGCGGCGGGGACCCAGTACTTC	CASSAGAAAGTQYF
NA	TRBJ2-1	TRBV2	NA	TGTGCCAGCAGCAGGGGGGGGAACGGTGAGCAGTTCTTC	CASSRGGNGEQFF
NA	TRBJ2-7	TRBV18	NA	TGTGCCAGCTCACCGCAAACAGGGAGGATGTACGAGCAGTACTTC	CASSPQTGRMYEQYF
NA	TRBJ1-1	TRBV2	NA	TGTGCCAGCAGTGAGGGGTTTCGGAACACTGAAGCTTTCTTT	CASSEGFRNTEAFF
NA	TRBJ2-1	TRBV6-1	NA	TGTGCCGCGGGGAGAGGGAGCTCCTACAATGAGCAGTTCTTC	CAAGRGSSYNEQFF
NA	TRBJ1-1	TRBV29-1	NA	TGCAGCGTTACGGGCGCCCCCGGACAAGCTTTCTTT	CSVTGAPGQAFF
TRBD1	TRBJ2-3	TRBV28	NA	TGTGCCAGCAGTCCCCTACCCGGGACAGCCACAGATACGCAGTATTTT	CASSPLPGTATDTQYF
NA	TRBJ2-6	TRBV11-3	NA	TGTGCCAGCAGCGAAACAGTCGCTCGACAAAGTCGGGCCAACGTCCTGACTTTC	CASSETVARQSRANVLTF
TRBD1	TRBJ1-5	TRBV11-2	NA	TGTGCCAGTAAGGACAGGGGAAGCAATCAGCCCCAGCATTTT	CASKDRGSNQPQHF
NA	TRBJ1-4	TRBV18	once	TGTGCCAGCTCACCGTGGGAGGGAGTCGATGAAAAACTGTTTTTT	CASSPWEGVDEKLFF
NA	TRBJ1-1	TRBV18	NA	TGTGCCAGCTCACCAAGCAGGGAGACTGAAGCTTTCTTT	CASSPSRETEAFF
NA	TRBJ1-1	TRBV2	few	TGTGCCAGCAGTGAGTGGCAGTCTAGCACTGAAGCTTTCTTT	CASSEWQSSTEAFF
TRBD1	TRBJ1-1	TRBV6-6	once	TGTGCCAGCTCGGGACAGGCGAACACTGAAGCTTTCTTT	CASSGQANTEAFF
NA	TRBJ1-5	TRBV7-9	NA	TGTGCCAGCAGCAAGGGGAGCAATCAGCCCCAGCATTTT	CASSKGSNQPQHF
TRBD1	TRBJ2-5	TRBV6-1	NA	TGTGCCAGCAGGGACAGGGGATTCGAGACCCAGTACTTC	CASRDRGFETQYF
TRBD1	TRBJ1-5	TRBV19	few	TGTGCCAGTAGTGCGGACAGGGAGGGTCAGCCCCAGCATTTT	CASSADREGQPQHF
NA	TRBJ1-1	TRBV6-1	NA	TGTGCCACTATGACAGCGAACACTGAAGCTTTCTTT	CATMTANTEAFF
NA	TRBJ2-5	TRBV6-4	NA	TGTGCCAGCAGTGACTCGGGATCCGGGGGTGAGACCCAGTACTTC	CASSDSGSGGETQYF
NA	TRBJ2-3	TRBV6-5	NA	TGTGCCAGCAGTTCCCAGGGGACCTCCGATACGCAGTATTTT	CASSSQGTSDTQYF
TRBD2	TRBJ2-4	TRBV7-9	NA	TGTGCCAGCAGCGATAGCGGGAGTAACATTCAGTACTTC	CASSDSGSNIQYF
TRBD2	TRBJ2-3	TRBV7-9	NA	TGTGCCAGCAGCCGTCGGACTAGCGGGTACACAGATACGCAGTATTTT	CASSRRTSGYTDTQYF
TRBD2	TRBJ2-1	TRBV7-9	once	TGTGCCAGCAGCTTCGGGACTAGCGGGAGGAACAATGAGCAGTTCTTC	CASSFGTSGRNNEQFF
TRBD2	TRBJ2-4	TRBV10-3	NA	TGTGCCATCAGTGCCGGGACTAGCAACATTCAGTACTTC	CAISAGTSNIQYF
NA	TRBJ2-7	TRBV7-9	NA	TGTGCCAGCAGCTTATTAGGCCGATCCTACGAGCAGTACTTC	CASSLLGRSYEQYF
NA	TRBJ1-1	TRBV28	NA	TGTGCCAGCAGTTCCCCCCCGGGGAACACTGAAGCTTTCTTT	CASSSPPGNTEAFF
TRBD2	TRBJ2-7	TRBV6-5	NA	TGTGCCAGCAGTTACCGAGGGACTAGCGGGCTCAACGAGCAGTACTTC	CASSYRGTSGLNEQYF
NA	TRBJ2-7	TRBV5-1	NA	TGCGCCAGCAGCTCGGAACAGGGCTACGAGCAGTACTTC	CASSSEQGYEQYF
NA	TRBJ2-6	TRBV6-1	NA	TGTGCCAGCATGAGGGACTCCGGGGCCAACGTCCTGACTTTC	CASMRDSGANVLTF
TRBD2	TRBJ2-1	TRBV5-5	NA	TGTGCCAGCAGCTCGCGTGGGCTAGCGGGAACAGCAGGGAATGAGCAGTTCTTC	CASSSRGLAGTAGNEQFF
TRBD1	TRBJ1-5	TRBV28	few	TGTGCCAGCAGCGTACCGGGACAGGGCTTGAGTAAGCCCCAGCATTTT	CASSVPGQGLSKPQHF
NA	TRBJ2-3	TRBV25-1	NA	TGTGCCAGCAGTGAGTTTGGGAGGCAGGTTGGGATTAGAGATACGCAGTATTTT	CASSEFGRQVGIRDTQYF
TRBD1	TRBJ1-2	TRBV10-3	NA	TGTGCCATCAGCTTTGGACAGGGGAACAATGGCTACACCTTC	CAISFGQGNNGYTF
NA	TRBJ1-1	TRBV13	NA	TGTGCCAGCAGCCTAGCTGGGGTCGGACAGAACACTGAAGCTTTCTTT	CASSLAGVGQNTEAFF
NA	TRBJ2-1	TRBV7-8	NA	TGTGCCAGCAGCTTTGGGGATAGCGGTAAAGGCTTCGGTGAGCAGTTCTTC	CASSFGDSGKGFGEQFF